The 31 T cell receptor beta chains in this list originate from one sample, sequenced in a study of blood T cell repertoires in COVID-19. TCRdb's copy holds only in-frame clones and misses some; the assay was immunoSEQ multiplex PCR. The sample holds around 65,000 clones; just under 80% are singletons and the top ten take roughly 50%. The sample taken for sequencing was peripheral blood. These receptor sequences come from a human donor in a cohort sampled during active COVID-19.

In DNA, the CDR3 is TGCGCCAGCAGCTTAAATCCCGGGACAGGGGGAGATCAGCCCCAGCATTTT. As protein: CASSLNPGTGGDQPQHF. The gene calls are TRBV5-1 and TRBJ1-5; 11 nucleotides agree with TRBD1. The CDR3 has 17 residues. The J segment lost 5 bases and the V segment lost 2 bases, leaving 9 bases of the junction unmatched. Germline lookup yields CDR1 SGHRS and CDR2 YFSETQ.

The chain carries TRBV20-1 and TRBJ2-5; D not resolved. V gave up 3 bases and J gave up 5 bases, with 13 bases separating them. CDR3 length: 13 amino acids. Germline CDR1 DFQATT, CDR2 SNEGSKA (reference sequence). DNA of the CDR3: TGCAGTGCTAGTCCTACAGTTGAGGAGACCCAGTACTTC. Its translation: CSASPTVEETQYF.

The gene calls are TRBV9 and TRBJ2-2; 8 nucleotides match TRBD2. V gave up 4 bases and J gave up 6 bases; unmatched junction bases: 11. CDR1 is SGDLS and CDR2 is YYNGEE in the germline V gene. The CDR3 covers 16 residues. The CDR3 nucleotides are TGTGCCAGCAGCCCCCGGGGACGGGAGGGCCCCGGGGAGCTGTTTTTT. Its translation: CASSPRGREGPGELFF.

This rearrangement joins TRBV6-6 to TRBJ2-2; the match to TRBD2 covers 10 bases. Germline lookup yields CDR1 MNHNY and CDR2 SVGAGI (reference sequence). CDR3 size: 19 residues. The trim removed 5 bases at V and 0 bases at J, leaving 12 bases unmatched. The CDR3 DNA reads TGTGCCAGCAGTCCCCTCAGGACTAGCGGAATAGCGAACACCGGGGAGCTGTTTTTT. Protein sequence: CASSPLRTSGIANTGELFF.

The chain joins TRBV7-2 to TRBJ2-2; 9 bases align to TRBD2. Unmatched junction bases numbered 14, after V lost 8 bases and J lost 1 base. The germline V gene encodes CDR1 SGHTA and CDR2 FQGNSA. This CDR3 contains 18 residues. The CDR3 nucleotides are TGTGCCAGCTGCCTATATAGCGGGAGTCTTCGGAACACCGGGGAGCTGTTTTTT. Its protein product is CASCLYSGSLRNTGELFF.

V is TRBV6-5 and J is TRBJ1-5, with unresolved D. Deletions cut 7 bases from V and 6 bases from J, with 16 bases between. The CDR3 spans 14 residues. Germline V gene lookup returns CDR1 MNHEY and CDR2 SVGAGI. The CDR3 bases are TGTGCCAGCACGGTTGCGGAGCAAGGTCAGCCCCAGCATTTT. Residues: CASTVAEQGQPQHF.

This chain's CDR3 is CASRGGYEQYF. For the CDR3, the DNA is TGTGCCAGCAGAGGGGGCTACGAGCAGTACTTC. This chain joins TRBV27 and TRBJ2-7; possibly TRBD1 for D (6 bases). CDR3 size: 11 residues. Per germline, CDR1 MNHEY and CDR2 SMNVEV (reference sequence). V lost 6 bases, J lost 3 bases, and 6 bases lay in between.

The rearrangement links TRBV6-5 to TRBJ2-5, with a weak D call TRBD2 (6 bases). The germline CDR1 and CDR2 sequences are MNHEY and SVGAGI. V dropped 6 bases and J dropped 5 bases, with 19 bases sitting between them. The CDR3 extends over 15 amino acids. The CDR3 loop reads CASSPGLRAEETQYF. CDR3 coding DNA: TGTGCCAGCAGCCCGGGACTGCGGGCTGAGGAGACCCAGTACTTC.

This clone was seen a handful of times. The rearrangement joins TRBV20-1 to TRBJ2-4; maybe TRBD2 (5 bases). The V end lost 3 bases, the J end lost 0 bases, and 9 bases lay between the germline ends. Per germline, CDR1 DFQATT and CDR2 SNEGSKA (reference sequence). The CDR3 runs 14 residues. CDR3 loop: CSASSGIAKNIQYF. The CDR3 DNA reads TGCAGTGCTAGTTCCGGGATAGCCAAAAACATTCAGTACTTC.

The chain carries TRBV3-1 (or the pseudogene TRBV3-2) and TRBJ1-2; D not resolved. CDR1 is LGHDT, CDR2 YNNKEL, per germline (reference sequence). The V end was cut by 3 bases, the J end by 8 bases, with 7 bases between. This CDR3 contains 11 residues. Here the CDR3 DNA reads TGTGCCAGCAGCCACCTAGGAGGCTACACCTTC. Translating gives CASSHLGGYTF.

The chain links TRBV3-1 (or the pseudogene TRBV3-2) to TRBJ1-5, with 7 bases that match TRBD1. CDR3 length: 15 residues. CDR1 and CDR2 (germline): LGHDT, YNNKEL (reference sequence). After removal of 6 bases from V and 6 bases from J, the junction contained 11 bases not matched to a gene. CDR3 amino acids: CASRKQGRFSQPQHF. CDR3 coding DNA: TGTGCCAGCAGAAAACAGGGGAGGTTTAGTCAGCCCCAGCATTTT.

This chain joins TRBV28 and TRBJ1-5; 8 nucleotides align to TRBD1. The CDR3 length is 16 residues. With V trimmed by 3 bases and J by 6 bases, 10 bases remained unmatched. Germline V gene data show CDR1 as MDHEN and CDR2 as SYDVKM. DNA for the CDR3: TGTGCCAGCAGTTTCAACATTGCAGGGGGCGGTCAGCCCCAGCATTTT. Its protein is CASSFNIAGGGQPQHF.

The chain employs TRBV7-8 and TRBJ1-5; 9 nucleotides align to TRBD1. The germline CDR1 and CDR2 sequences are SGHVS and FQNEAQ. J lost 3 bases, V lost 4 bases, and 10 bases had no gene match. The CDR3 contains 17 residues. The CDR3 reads CASSSSPGQGVNQPQHF. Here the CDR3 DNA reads TGTGCCAGCAGCTCTTCCCCGGGACAGGGTGTCAATCAGCCCCAGCATTTT.

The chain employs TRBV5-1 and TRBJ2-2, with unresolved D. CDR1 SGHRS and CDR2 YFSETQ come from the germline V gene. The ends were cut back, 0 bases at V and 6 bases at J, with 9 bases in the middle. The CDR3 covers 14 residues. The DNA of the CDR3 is TGCGCCAGCAGCTTGGACAGTATTGCCGGGGAGCTGTTTTTT. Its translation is CASSLDSIAGELFF.

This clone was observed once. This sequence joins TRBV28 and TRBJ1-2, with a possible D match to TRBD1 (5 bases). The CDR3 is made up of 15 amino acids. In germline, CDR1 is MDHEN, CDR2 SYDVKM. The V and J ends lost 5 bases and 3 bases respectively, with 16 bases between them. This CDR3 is CASSRPGGLDYGYTF. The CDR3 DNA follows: TGTGCCAGCAGTCGCCCCGGGGGTTTGGACTATGGCTACACCTTC.

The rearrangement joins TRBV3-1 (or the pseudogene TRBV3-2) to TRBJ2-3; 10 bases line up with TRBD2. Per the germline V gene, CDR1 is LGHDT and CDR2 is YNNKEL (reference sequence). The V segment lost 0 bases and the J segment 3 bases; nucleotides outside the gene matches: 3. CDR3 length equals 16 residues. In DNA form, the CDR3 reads TGTGCCAGCAGCCAAGAGCTAGCGGGGGCGACAGATACGCAGTATTTT. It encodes CASSQELAGATDTQYF.

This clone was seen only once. CDR3 loop: CASSLSGGTYEQYF. DNA for the CDR3: TGTGCCAGCAGTTTATCGGGCGGGACCTACGAGCAGTACTTC. The rearrangement joins TRBV27 to TRBJ2-7; maybe TRBD2 (6 bases). V dropped 0 bases and J dropped 2 bases, with 8 bases sitting between them. CDR1 and CDR2 from the germline V gene are MNHEY and SMNVEV (reference sequence). This CDR3 is built from 14 residues.

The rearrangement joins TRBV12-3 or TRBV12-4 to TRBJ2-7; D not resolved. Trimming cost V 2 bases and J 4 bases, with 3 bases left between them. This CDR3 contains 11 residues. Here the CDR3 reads CASSLLYEQYF. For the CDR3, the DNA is TGTGCCAGCAGTTTACTGTACGAGCAGTACTTC.

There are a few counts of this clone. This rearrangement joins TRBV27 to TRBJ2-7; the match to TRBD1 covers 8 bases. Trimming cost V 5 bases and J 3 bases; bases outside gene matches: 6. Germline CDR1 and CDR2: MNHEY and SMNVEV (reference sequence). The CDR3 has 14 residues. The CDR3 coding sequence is TGTGCCAGCAGTCTGCGGGGACAGGTCTACGAGCAGTACTTC. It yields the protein CASSLRGQVYEQYF.

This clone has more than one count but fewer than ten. CDR3 sequence reads: CASSYSVAGAGELFF. The DNA of the CDR3 is TGTGCCAGCAGTTACTCAGTAGCGGGAGCCGGGGAGCTGTTTTTT. The V gene is TRBV6-5, the J gene TRBJ2-2, with 9 nucleotides matching TRBD2. Germline CDR1 and CDR2: MNHEY and SVGAGI. The V and J ends lost 0 bases and 6 bases, in that order; junction bases with no gene match: 2. There are 15 residues in the CDR3.

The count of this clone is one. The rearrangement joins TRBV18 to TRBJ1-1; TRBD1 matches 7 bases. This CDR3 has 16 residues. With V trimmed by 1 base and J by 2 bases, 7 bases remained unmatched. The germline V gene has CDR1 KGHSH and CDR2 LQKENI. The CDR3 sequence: CASSPLPTGSNTEAFF. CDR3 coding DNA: TGTGCCAGCTCACCACTCCCGACAGGGTCTAACACTGAAGCTTTCTTT.

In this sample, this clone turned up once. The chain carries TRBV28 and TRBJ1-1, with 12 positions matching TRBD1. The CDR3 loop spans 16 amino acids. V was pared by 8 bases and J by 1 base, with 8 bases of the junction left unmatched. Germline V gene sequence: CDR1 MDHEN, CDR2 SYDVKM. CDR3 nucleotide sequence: TGTGCCAGCCCCGGGACAGGGGGCTTGGGGAACACTGAAGCTTTCTTT. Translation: CASPGTGGLGNTEAFF.

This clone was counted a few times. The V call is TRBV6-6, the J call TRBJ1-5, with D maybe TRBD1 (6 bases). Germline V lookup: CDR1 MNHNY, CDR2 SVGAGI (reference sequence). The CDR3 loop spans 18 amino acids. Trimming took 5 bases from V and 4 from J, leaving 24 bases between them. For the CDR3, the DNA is TGTGCCAGCAGTCCTAAGGGGCGGGGAGCGGGGGCTAATCAGCCCCAGCATTTT. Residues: CASSPKGRGAGANQPQHF.

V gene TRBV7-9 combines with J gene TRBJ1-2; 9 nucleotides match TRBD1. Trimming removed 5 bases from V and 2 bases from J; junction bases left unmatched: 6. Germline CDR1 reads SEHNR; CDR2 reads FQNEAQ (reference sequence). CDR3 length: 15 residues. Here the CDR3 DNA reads TGTGCCAGCAGCCCAACAGGGGGCGCAAACTATGGCTACACCTTC. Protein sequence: CASSPTGGANYGYTF.

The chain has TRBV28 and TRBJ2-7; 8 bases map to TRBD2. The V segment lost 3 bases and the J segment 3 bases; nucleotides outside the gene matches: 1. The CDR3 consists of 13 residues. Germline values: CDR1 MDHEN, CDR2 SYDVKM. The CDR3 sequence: CASSLGTSYEQYF. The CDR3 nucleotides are TGTGCCAGCAGTTTGGGGACTAGCTACGAGCAGTACTTC.

The CDR3 nucleotides read TGTGCCAGTAGTAAGGGCAGGGGAGGCAATCAGCCCCAGCATTTT. Protein product: CASSKGRGGNQPQHF. The chain recombines TRBV19 with TRBJ1-5, with a possible D match to TRBD1 (6 bases). Germline V lookup: CDR1 LNHDA, CDR2 SQIVND (reference sequence). V shed 4 bases and J shed 2 bases, with 12 bases lying between them. The CDR3 loop spans 15 amino acids.

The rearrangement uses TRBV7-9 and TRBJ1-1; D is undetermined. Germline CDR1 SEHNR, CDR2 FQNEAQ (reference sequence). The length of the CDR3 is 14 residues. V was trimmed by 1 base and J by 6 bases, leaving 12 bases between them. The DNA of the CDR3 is TGTGCCAGCAGCTTAGGGGCCGGGGAAGCTGAAGCTTTCTTT. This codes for CASSLGAGEAEAFF.

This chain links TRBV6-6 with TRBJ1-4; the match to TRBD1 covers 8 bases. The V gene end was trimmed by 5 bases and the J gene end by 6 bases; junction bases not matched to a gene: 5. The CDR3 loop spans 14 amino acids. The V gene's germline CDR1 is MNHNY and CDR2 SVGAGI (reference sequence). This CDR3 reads CASSPGQVHEKLFF. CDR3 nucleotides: TGTGCCAGCAGTCCGGGACAGGTCCATGAAAAACTGTTTTTT.

The CDR3, as DNA: TGTGCCAGCAGCCAAGACCCAGGAAGCGGCTCCTACAATGAGCAGTTCTTC. Its translation is CASSQDPGSGSYNEQFF. The rearrangement uses TRBV3-1 (or the pseudogene TRBV3-2) and TRBJ2-1; weak D call: TRBD2 (5 bases). Trimming removed 0 bases at V and 0 bases at J, with 12 bases between. In germline, CDR1 is LGHDT, CDR2 YNNKEL (reference sequence). The CDR3 loop spans 17 amino acids.

The CDR3 sequence is CASSLVRLGLAGAPYTQYF. CDR3 nucleotide sequence: TGTGCCAGCAGCTTAGTGCGACTAGGACTAGCGGGAGCCCCTTATACGCAGTATTTT. This rearrangement joins TRBV7-8 to TRBJ2-3; 13 bases line up with TRBD2. Trimming removed 1 base from V and 7 bases from J; junction bases left unmatched: 14. CDR1 and CDR2 (germline): SGHVS, FQNEAQ. The CDR3 runs to 19 residues.

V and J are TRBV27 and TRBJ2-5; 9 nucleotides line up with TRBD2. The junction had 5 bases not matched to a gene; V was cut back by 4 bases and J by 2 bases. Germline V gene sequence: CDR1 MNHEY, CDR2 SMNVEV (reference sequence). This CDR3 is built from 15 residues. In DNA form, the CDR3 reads TGTGCCAGCAGTTGGGCTAGCGGGACTCAAGAGACCCAGTACTTC. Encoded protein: CASSWASGTQETQYF.